These 25 T cell receptor beta chains share one sample of origin, sequenced in a study of chemoradiotherapy in HPV16-positive cancers. The method was immunoSEQ multiplex PCR; TCRdb's version includes in-frame clones alone and lacks a portion of them. This table has over 10,000 clones, roughly 80% appearing once. The specimen was collected from a patient who underwent chemoradiotherapy. All receptors derive from a human donor with HPV-associated anogenital cancer.

The CDR3 nucleotides are TGTGCTAGGCGTAACAGGGATACTCAGCCCCAGCATTTT. Translated: CARRNRDTQPQHF. The chain has TRBV12-5 and TRBJ1-5; a possible D gene is TRBD1 (6 bases). The germline CDR1 and CDR2 sequences are LGHNT and FRNRAP. This CDR3 is 13 amino acids long. Trimming took 9 bases from V and 6 from J, leaving 15 bases between them.

The genes are TRBV19 and TRBJ1-4, with 8 nucleotides matching TRBD1. CDR3 length: 13 amino acids. Per the germline V gene, CDR1 is LNHDA and CDR2 is SQIVND (reference sequence). The V segment lost 7 bases and the J segment 7 bases; nucleotides outside the gene matches: 5. DNA of the CDR3: TGTGCCAGTAACCAACAGGGGGTTGAAAAACTGTTTTTT. The encoded protein is CASNQQGVEKLFF. Full variable domain (rest looked up from reference TRBV19 and TRBJ1-4): DGGITQSPKYLFRKEGQNVTLSCEQNLNHDAMYWYRQDPGQGLRLIYYSQIVNDFQKGDIAEGYSVSREKKESFPLTVTSAQKNPTAFYLCASNQQGVEKLFFGSGTQLSVL.

This chain links TRBV7-2 with TRBJ1-5; no clear D. The CDR3 totals 15 residues. In germline, CDR1 is SGHTA, CDR2 FQGNSA. The ends were cut back, 1 base at V and 7 bases at J, with 14 bases in the middle. The CDR3 spells CASSLDSVNMQPQHF. CDR3 DNA: TGTGCCAGCAGCTTAGACAGCGTTAACATGCAGCCCCAGCATTTT.

V gene TRBV9 combines with J gene TRBJ2-3; weak D call: TRBD2 (5 bases). Germline assignment: CDR1 SGDLS and CDR2 YYNGEE. V gave up 0 bases and J gave up 3 bases, with 11 bases separating them. The CDR3 has 15 amino acids. The CDR3 region is CASSVAGVGTDTQYF. For the CDR3, the DNA is TGTGCCAGCAGCGTAGCCGGGGTTGGGACAGATACGCAGTATTTT.

J is TRBJ2-3 and V is TRBV4-3, with D uncertain. The CDR3 consists of 14 residues. V was trimmed by 0 bases and J by 5 bases, leaving 9 bases between them. Germline V gives CDR1 LGHNA, CDR2 YSLEER. Written as DNA, the CDR3 is TGCGCCAGCAGCCAAGATACGGGCAGAGATACGCAGTATTTT. This sequence encodes CASSQDTGRDTQYF.

The gene calls are TRBV7-2 and TRBJ2-7, with D tentatively TRBD1 or TRBD2 (5 bases each). Per germline, CDR1 SGHTA and CDR2 FQGNSA. V lost 4 bases, J lost 5 bases, and 12 bases lay in between. The CDR3 loop spans 13 amino acids. CDR3 in DNA: TGTGCCAGCAGCTCCCGGGGCTCGGACGAGCAGTACTTC. Translation: CASSSRGSDEQYF.

This rearrangement joins TRBV19 to TRBJ2-5, with 7 nucleotides matching TRBD2. The CDR3 has 15 residues. V gave up 5 bases and J gave up 4 bases; unmatched junction bases: 10. Looked up from germline, CDR1 is LNHDA and CDR2 is SQIVND (reference sequence). CDR3 protein: CASSAGTGEGETQYF. The CDR3 region has the DNA TGTGCCAGTAGTGCCGGGACCGGGGAGGGAGAGACCCAGTACTTC.

The V and J genes are TRBV27 and TRBJ2-7; D is uncertain. V was pared by 3 bases and J by 6 bases, with 9 bases between. Germline CDR1 reads MNHEY; CDR2 reads SMNVEV (reference sequence). This CDR3 has 12 residues. The CDR3 loop is CASSFGKGEQYF. The CDR3 DNA sequence: TGTGCCAGCAGTTTTGGTAAAGGCGAGCAGTACTTC.

The sample holds one count of this clone. J is TRBJ1-3 and V is TRBV30; D gene ambiguous. Germline CDR1 GTSNPN, CDR2 SVGIG (reference sequence). V gave up 0 bases and J gave up 6 bases, with 12 bases separating them. The CDR3 runs to 14 residues. CDR3: CAWSVPPTVNTIYF. The DNA of the CDR3 is TGTGCCTGGAGTGTCCCCCCGACGGTAAACACCATATATTTT.

V and J are TRBV10-3 and TRBJ1-6; D is undetermined. Germline V gene sequence: CDR1 ENHRY, CDR2 SYGVKD. This CDR3 contains 10 residues. The V end lost 11 bases, the J end lost 7 bases, and 6 bases lay between the germline ends. Here the CDR3 DNA reads TGTGCCCCTCAAAATTCACCCCTCCACTTT. Translation: CAPQNSPLHF.

The chain is built from TRBV5-4 and TRBJ1-2; no firm D call. Germline V gene lookup returns CDR1 SGHNT and CDR2 YYREEE (reference sequence). The CDR3 totals 14 residues. Deletions cut 3 bases from V and 6 bases from J, with 15 bases between. CDR3 in amino acids: CASSSLSTSNGYTF. Here the CDR3 DNA reads TGTGCCAGCAGCTCCCTGAGTACCTCCAATGGCTACACCTTC.

This rearrangement joins TRBV6-4 to TRBJ2-5, with 13 bases that match TRBD2. V was pared by 10 bases and J by 5 bases, with 7 bases of the junction left unmatched. This CDR3 spans 14 amino acids. The germline CDR1 and CDR2 sequences are MRHNA and SNTAGT. The CDR3 DNA is TGTGCCACGGTGACTAGCGGGGGGTTGGAGACCCAGTACTTC. The encoded protein is CATVTSGGLETQYF.

In regard to this clone: One end of the junction does not line up with germline, which may come from a read error. The chain recombines TRBV7-7 with TRBJ2-7; weak D call: TRBD1 (6 bases). Germline assignment: CDR1 SSHAT and CDR2 FNYEAQ (reference sequence). The CDR3 consists of 13 residues. The CDR3 DNA is TGTGCTAGCAGTCCTCTCCAGGGGTACGAGCAGTACTTC. This translates into CASSPLQGYEQYF.

The sample holds a few counts of this clone. This chain joins TRBV2 and TRBJ2-7, with D tentatively TRBD1 (6 bases). V was clipped by 3 bases and J by 0 bases, with 12 bases between them. This CDR3 comprises 15 residues. Germline V CDR1 and CDR2: SNHLY, FYNNEI. CDR3 loop: CASSDGQWSSYEQYF. As DNA, the CDR3 is TGTGCCAGCAGTGATGGACAGTGGAGCTCCTACGAGCAGTACTTC.

The rearrangement links TRBV18 to TRBJ2-2; D call uncertain. V lost 6 bases and J lost 4, with 12 bases in between. The CDR3 is made up of 14 amino acids. CDR1 is KGHSH and CDR2 is LQKENI in the germline V gene. The CDR3 region has the DNA TGTGCCAGCTCCTCCGACTCCTCCACCGGGGAGCTGTTTTTT. It is translated as CASSSDSSTGELFF.

The chain is built from TRBV28 and TRBJ2-5; 15 nucleotides align to TRBD2. Gene TRBJ2-7 matches the end of the DNA better, so the J call may be wrong. Germline CDR1 and CDR2: MDHEN and SYDVKM. The CDR3 runs to 15 residues. CDR3 nucleotide sequence: TGTGCCAGCTGGACTAGCGGGGGGGCGGGCTACGAGCAGTACTTC. The encoded protein is CASWTSGGAGYEQYF.

The chain has TRBV7-9 and TRBJ2-2; 9 nucleotides line up with TRBD1. The germline gives CDR1 SEHNR, CDR2 FQNEAQ (reference sequence). The CDR3 is made up of 16 amino acids. V was pared by 5 bases and J by 0 bases, with 4 bases of the junction left unmatched. The CDR3 nucleotides read TGTGCCAGCAGCAAGACAGGGGGGGCGAACACCGGGGAGCTGTTTTTT. It is translated as CASSKTGGANTGELFF.

This clone was counted only a few times. This chain joins TRBV2 and TRBJ2-7; D might be TRBD2 (5 bases). The CDR3 spans 12 residues. Looked up from germline, CDR1 is SNHLY and CDR2 is FYNNEI. The ends were cut back, 2 bases at V and 7 bases at J, with 9 bases in the middle. For the CDR3, the DNA is TGTGCCAGCAGTGAAATGAGGGTGGAGCAGTACTTC. Its translation: CASSEMRVEQYF.

The rearrangement links TRBV4-2 to TRBJ1-4, with 10 bases matching TRBD1. This CDR3 spans 18 amino acids. Trimming removed 0 bases from V and 6 bases from J; junction bases left unmatched: 10. Germline CDR1 is LGHNA and CDR2 is YNFKEQ. The CDR3 here is CASSQDPGVGTGDEKLFF. The CDR3 DNA reads as TGTGCCAGCAGCCAAGACCCGGGTGTCGGGACAGGGGATGAAAAACTGTTTTTT.

The chain carries TRBV5-1 and TRBJ2-1, with 10 positions matching TRBD1. The germline V gene encodes CDR1 SGHRS and CDR2 YFSETQ. This CDR3 is 16 amino acids long. Trimming removed 4 bases from V and 6 bases from J; junction bases left unmatched: 10. The CDR3 sequence: CASSPQGQGETNEQFF. As DNA, the CDR3 is TGCGCCAGCAGCCCACAAGGACAGGGGGAGACCAATGAGCAGTTCTTC.

V is TRBV5-6 and J is TRBJ2-5; the D is unclear. V dropped 5 bases and J dropped 5 bases, with 13 bases sitting between them. In germline, CDR1 is SGHDT, CDR2 YYEEEE. This CDR3 is built from 13 residues. Here the CDR3 reads CASSRRGRETQYF. DNA for the CDR3: TGTGCCAGCAGTCGACGAGGCCGGGAGACCCAGTACTTC.

This clone has just a few counts. The chain combines TRBV9 with TRBJ1-2; D possibly corresponds to TRBD1 (6 bases). The V and J ends lost 3 bases and 4 bases respectively, with 10 bases between them. The CDR3 is 13 amino acids. Germline values: CDR1 SGDLS, CDR2 YYNGEE. CDR3 in amino acids: CASSEGGTYGYTF. CDR3 sequence (DNA): TGTGCCAGCAGCGAGGGGGGGACCTATGGCTACACCTTC.

This clone was seen once. The chain uses TRBV7-2 and TRBJ1-2; D uncertain. The CDR3 length is 13 residues. The V gene lost 2 bases and the J gene lost 2 bases, with 6 bases spanning the gap. Per the germline V gene, CDR1 is SGHTA and CDR2 is FQGNSA. The CDR3 loop reads CASSLNQNYGYTF. The DNA of the CDR3 is TGTGCCAGCAGCTTAAATCAAAACTATGGCTACACCTTC.

The chain carries TRBV4-1 and TRBJ1-5, with no clear D. Germline CDR1 reads MGHRA; CDR2 reads YSYEKL. V was pared by 5 bases and J by 7 bases, with 18 bases between. The CDR3 contains 15 residues. This CDR3 is CASSGSRAPGQPQHF. The CDR3 coding sequence is TGCGCCAGCAGCGGATCCCGGGCCCCCGGGCAGCCCCAGCATTTT.

The chain uses TRBV7-9 and TRBJ1-4; D is possibly TRBD1 (5 bases). Between the trimmed V and J ends, which lost 2 bases and 8 bases, there was a span of 21 bases. Germline V CDR1 and CDR2: SEHNR, FQNEAQ (reference sequence). The CDR3 runs to 17 residues. CDR3 sequence reads: CASSLLRPGRKHEKLFF. CDR3 DNA sequence: TGTGCCAGCAGCTTACTAAGACCGGGACGAAAACACGAAAAACTGTTTTTT.